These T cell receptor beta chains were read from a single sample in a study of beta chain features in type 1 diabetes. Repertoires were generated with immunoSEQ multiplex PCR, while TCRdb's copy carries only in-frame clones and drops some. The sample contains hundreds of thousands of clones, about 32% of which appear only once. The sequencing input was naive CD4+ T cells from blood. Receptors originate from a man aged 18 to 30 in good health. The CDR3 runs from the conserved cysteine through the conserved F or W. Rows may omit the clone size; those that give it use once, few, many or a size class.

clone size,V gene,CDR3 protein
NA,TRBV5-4,CASSPGVTYEQYF
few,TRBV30,CAWSRGRVTDTQYF
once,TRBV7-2,CASSLWPGEVTEAFF
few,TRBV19,CASTGAEETQYF
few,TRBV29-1,CSVEVRYGYTF
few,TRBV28,CASRLAAGYEQYF
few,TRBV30,CAWSRLFFPSSYNEQFF
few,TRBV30,CAWSGTSGIYNEQFF
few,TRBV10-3,CAIGSGGLYNEQFF
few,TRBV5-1,CASSLEHAYEQYF
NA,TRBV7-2,CASSFRGTSGRGISYEQYF
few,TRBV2,CASSEALGIGGEQYF
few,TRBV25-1,CASSEQTGAGEQFF
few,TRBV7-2,CASSSTLAAEQFF
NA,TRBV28,CASSLWMNTEAFF
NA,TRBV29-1,CSGGNANYGYTF
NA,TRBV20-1,CSAHSNRGYTF
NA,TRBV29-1,CSVAPMTTGELFF
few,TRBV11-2,CASSSWSLSVAKNIQYF
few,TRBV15,CATSREVGGYEQFF
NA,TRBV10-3,CAIPGTGGDYEQYF
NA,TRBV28,CASSLSEYGYTF
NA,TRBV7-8,CASSLELAGLYEQYF
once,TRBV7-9,CASSSDGPTYGYTF
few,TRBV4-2,CASSQEVPTSGNTDTQYF
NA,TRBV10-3,CAIRGQGGEPQHF
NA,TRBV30,CAWRETGTGGSEQYF
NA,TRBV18,CASSQGNYGYTF
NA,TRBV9,CASSPGTSSYEQYF
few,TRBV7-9,CASSPGTSGYEQYF
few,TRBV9,CASSVTGLADHEQYF